The entry below describes one T cell receptor beta chain. This clonotype has a count of ten or more. Its binding antigen is unknown. Nothing much larger sits one base from this clone, and base qualities are not available. CDR3 length: 10 amino acids, cysteine to phenylalanine. Only the CDR3 DNA stays, 30 bases, in frame from base 1. V loses 1 base of germline sequence and J loses 12 bases, and the interval between the two ends is 3 bases. CDR1 LGHNA and CDR2 YNFKEQ are derived from the germline V gene. These data come from a study of CD8 T cells in ankylosing spondylitis listed by TCRdb under 2017. Looking at the study overall: The study profiled T cell receptor beta repertoires in healthy donors and ankylosing spondylitis patients to find disease-linked TCR variants. The full study cohort was made up of about 25 ankylosing spondylitis patients and roughly 98 healthy donors. Samples of peripheral blood were taken, and for ankylosing spondylitis patients, synovial fluid was collected as well. Overall results and qualifications from the work: According to the report, matched synovial fluid samples from ankylosing spondylitis patients were significantly enriched for the disease-linked clones. Some motif variants were previously reported in synovial fluid and blood of reactive arthritis patients, suggesting common disease-initiation mechanisms. In peripheral blood, the disease-linked clones were found at relatively low frequencies and had a CD8+ phenotype. Blood from ankylosing spondylitis patients appeared to be characterized by a TCR beta motif made up of seven or eight highly homologous amino acid variants.

The sample was run on an Illumina HiSeq 2500. TCR beta libraries were prepared by quantitative 5'-RACE with molecular barcodes. From the authors' description of their analysis: Disease-linked TCR variants were identified with a new computational method built on a probabilistic model of VDJ rearrangement. TCRdb applied fastp at Q25 and MiXCR to the public reads, then kept only in-frame beta chains. Every entry covers one CDR3 protein and lists the most common genes and DNA from its rows. For this entry, the V and J calls and clone size follow TCRdb and not the study's own pipeline. The sample contains 150,000 to 200,000 distinct CDR3 sequences, about an eighth of them found a single time. Clones ranked in the top ten supply approximately 11% of the sample.

The receptor comes from a female donor with ankylosing spondylitis or in good health (not recorded which). The V and J genes are TRBV4-2 and TRBJ2-2, with no D gene named confidently. Sequencing was done on a sample of blood, either unsorted or a sorted T cell fraction (not recorded which). The nucleotide sequence reads TGTGCCAGCAGCCAAGGTCAGCTGTTTTTT. Its translation is CASSQGQLFF.